A selection of T cell receptor beta chains follows, all from one sample in a study of cytomegalovirus exposure and HLA in healthy donors. Data came from immunoSEQ multiplex PCR; TCRdb stores just in-frame clones and leaves some out. In the table there are roughly 180,000 clones, 75% to 90% of which are singletons. Sequencing was performed on PBMCs. All receptors derive from a boy aged 2-15 years in good health and CMV-seronegative. Both conserved end residues are part of each CDR3. Fields, in order: J gene, V gene, D gene, clone size, CDR3 protein, CDR3 DNA. D genes are given only for firm matches. Clone sizes are given selectively: once, few, many, or a class where the clone is expanded.

TRBJ1-1 TRBV6-5 . . CASSSYSEAFF TGTGCCAGCAGTTCGTACTCTGAAGCTTTCTTT
TRBJ1-5 TRBV5-4 TRBD1 few CASSLEGADQPQHF TGTGCCAGCAGCTTGGAGGGGGCGGATCAGCCCCAGCATTTT
TRBJ2-1 TRBV5-4 TRBD2 . CASSLGTKVEQFF TGTGCCAGCAGCTTAGGGACTAAGGTTGAGCAGTTCTTC
TRBJ2-3 TRBV6-1 TRBD1 . CASSETGTGLRDTQYF TGTGCCAGCAGTGAAACCGGGACAGGGCTTAGAGATACGCAGTATTTT
TRBJ2-2 TRBV19 . . CASSITWTSGELFF TGTGCCAGTAGTATTACTTGGACTTCGGGGGAGCTGTTTTTT
TRBJ2-5 TRBV5-4 TRBD1 . CASSSTGRETQYF TGTGCCAGCAGCTCGACAGGGAGAGAGACCCAGTACTTC
TRBJ1-3 TRBV11-2 TRBD1 . CASSEGQSSGNTIYF TGTGCCAGCAGCGAGGGACAGTCCTCTGGAAACACCATATATTTT
TRBJ2-5 TRBV15 TRBD2 once CATSRAGTSGQETQYF TGTGCCACCAGCAGAGCCGGGACTAGCGGCCAAGAGACCCAGTACTTC
TRBJ1-5 TRBV5-6 . . CASSYRASHQPQHF TGTGCCAGCAGCTACCGAGCTTCCCATCAGCCCCAGCATTTT
TRBJ2-5 TRBV10-1 TRBD1 . CASSEAGGMETQYF TGCGCCAGCAGTGAGGCAGGGGGCATGGAGACCCAGTACTTC
TRBJ2-3 TRBV28 TRBD2 . CASSPGTSGTDTQYF TGTGCCAGCAGCCCGGGGACTAGCGGGACAGATACGCAGTATTTT
TRBJ2-2 TRBV7-9 TRBD2 . CASSLGRLAGANTGELFF TGTGCCAGCAGCTTAGGGCGACTAGCGGGAGCGAACACCGGGGAGCTGTTTTTT
TRBJ2-1 TRBV7-8 TRBD2 . CASSLGRPSGRHEQFF TGTGCCAGCAGCTTAGGTAGGCCTAGCGGGAGGCATGAGCAGTTCTTC
TRBJ1-2 TRBV5-6 . . CASSPRGSGGYTF TGTGCCAGCAGCCCCCGGGGTTCAGGTGGCTACACCTTC
TRBJ1-5 TRBV30 . . CAWSGSTANQDQPQHF TGTGCCTGGAGCGGCTCGACAGCTAACCAGGATCAGCCCCAGCATTTT
TRBJ1-1 TRBV10-3 . once CAISDPVPRGNTEAFF TGTGCCATCAGTGACCCCGTCCCCAGGGGAAACACTGAAGCTTTCTTT
TRBJ1-1 TRBV10-1 TRBD1 . CASSDTHTGANTEAFF TGCGCCAGCAGTGATACACATACAGGGGCGAACACTGAAGCTTTCTTT
TRBJ1-2 TRBV6-5 TRBD1 . CASSRTGSVYTF TGTGCCAGCAGCCGGACAGGGAGTGTTTACACCTTC
TRBJ1-3 TRBV5-1 . . CASSLPGAGNTIYF TGCGCCAGCAGCTTACCAGGGGCTGGAAACACCATATATTTT
TRBJ2-1 TRBV18 TRBD2 once CASSPTGGNNEQFF TGTGCCAGCTCACCAACCGGGGGGAACAATGAGCAGTTCTTC
TRBJ2-2 TRBV18 TRBD1 . CASSPRQGQYTGELFF TGTGCCAGCTCTCCACGACAGGGTCAATACACCGGGGAGCTGTTTTTT
TRBJ1-4 TRBV7-9 . . CASSLLPGPQPLEKLFF TGTGCCAGCAGCTTGCTTCCAGGGCCTCAACCCTTGGAAAAACTGTTTTTT
TRBJ2-5 TRBV11-3 TRBD1 . CASSMTGEGGETQYF TGTGCCAGCAGCATGACAGGGGAAGGGGGAGAGACCCAGTACTTC
TRBJ2-1 TRBV27 TRBD2 . CASRVGEGEVGEQFF TGTGCCAGCAGGGTGGGGGAGGGTGAGGTGGGTGAGCAGTTCTTC
TRBJ1-1 TRBV7-2 TRBD1 . CASSTGQGNTEAFF TGTGCCAGCAGCACAGGACAGGGGAACACTGAAGCTTTCTTT
TRBJ2-7 TRBV5-1 . . CASSLAQATDSYEQYF TGCGCCAGCAGCTTGGCACAGGCCACCGACTCCTACGAGCAGTACTTC
TRBJ1-1 TRBV7-9 . . CASSLGQGISEAFF TGTGCCAGCAGCTTAGGGCAGGGGATCTCCGAAGCTTTCTTT
TRBJ2-5 TRBV6-6 TRBD1 . CASSSLDRDRGETQYF TGTGCCAGCAGTTCCTTAGACCGGGACAGGGGAGAGACCCAGTACTTC
TRBJ1-2 TRBV5-6 . . CASSLGSEEWYGYTF TGTGCCAGCAGTTTGGGGTCCGAAGAGTGGTATGGCTACACCTTC
TRBJ2-1 TRBV7-9 TRBD2 . CASTLLAATYNEQFF TGTGCCAGCACCTTACTAGCGGCTACGTACAATGAGCAGTTCTTC
TRBJ2-5 TRBV4-1 TRBD1 . CASSQDGQGAGETQYF TGCGCCAGCAGCCAAGATGGGCAGGGGGCGGGAGAGACCCAGTACTTC
TRBJ2-1 TRBV5-6 . . CASSLKRLSSNEQFF TGTGCCAGCAGCCTTAAGCGGCTATCGTCCAATGAGCAGTTCTTC
TRBJ1-2 TRBV2 TRBD1 . CASSEAQGAGGYTF TGTGCCAGCAGTGAAGCCCAGGGGGCGGGTGGCTACACCTTC
TRBJ2-3 TRBV27 . . CASSPNTDTQYF TGTGCCAGCAGTCCCAACACAGATACGCAGTATTTT
TRBJ1-5 TRBV9 . . CASSHRGLSNQPQHF TGTGCCAGCAGTCACCGGGGACTTAGCAATCAGCCCCAGCATTTT
TRBJ1-4 TRBV7-9 . . CASSLDGNNEKLFF TGTGCCAGCAGCCTGGACGGGAACAATGAAAAACTGTTTTTT
TRBJ1-2 TRBV6-5 . . CASSGNNLYGYTF TGTGCCAGCAGTGGCAACAATCTCTATGGCTACACCTTC
TRBJ1-6 TRBV7-8 TRBD1 . CASRGPADRNSPLHF TGTGCCAGCAGAGGGCCCGCGGACAGGAATTCACCCCTCCACTTT
TRBJ2-1 TRBV28 TRBD1 . CASSTNDRGRNEQFF TGTGCCAGCAGTACCAATGACAGGGGACGGAATGAGCAGTTCTTC
TRBJ2-2 TRBV2 . . CASIQGNTGELFF TGTGCCAGCATCCAGGGGAACACCGGGGAGCTGTTTTTT
TRBJ1-2 TRBV6-6 . . CASSTSGGYGYTF .
TRBJ1-6 TRBV13 . . CASSLGLESPLHF TGTGCCAGCAGCTTAGGCTTGGAGTCACCCCTCCACTTT
TRBJ2-7 TRBV28 . . CASSFGGPMYEQYF TGTGCCAGCAGTTTCGGGGGGCCCATGTACGAGCAGTACTTC
TRBJ1-6 TRBV18 TRBD1 . CASSPWDRENSPLHF TGTGCCAGCTCACCTTGGGACAGGGAGAATTCACCCCTCCACTTT
TRBJ2-3 TRBV5-1 TRBD1 . CASSLGQGSDTQYF TGCGCCAGCAGCTTGGGACAGGGCTCAGATACGCAGTATTTT
TRBJ1-2 TRBV2 TRBD1 . CASSDRAGGKYGYTF TGTGCCAGCAGTGACAGGGCAGGGGGTAAATATGGCTACACCTTC
TRBJ2-2 TRBV7-7 . . CASSLIFSGELFF TGTGCCAGCAGCTTAATCTTCTCCGGGGAGCTGTTTTTT
TRBJ1-2 TRBV7-9 . . CASSTAGGDGYTF TGTGCCAGCAGCACCGCGGGGGGGGATGGCTACACCTTC